This T cell receptor (beta chain) was captured by sequencing in a study of blood T cell repertoires in COVID-19. For the study at large: There were acute and convalescent COVID-19 samples, and they came from the United States, Italy and Spain. The cDNA or gDNA used as material had been derived from T cells, B-cell-depleted T cells, or PBMCs.

In the authors' methods: Reference gene primer amplification gave estimated nucleated cell counts. Sequenced by immunoSEQ multiplex PCR; TCRdb stores in-frame clones only, minus some. V and J calls and clone size follow that table, whereas D and trimming were derived from the DNA. The sample includes around 150,000 clones, around 80% of them seen just once. Germline V lookup: CDR1 SEHNR, CDR2 FQNEAQ (reference sequence). Trimming removed 3 bases from V and 8 bases from J, with 14 bases in between. There are 15 residues in the CDR3. This clone occurred a few times. This TCR derives from an elderly woman in a cohort sampled during active or convalescent COVID-19. The sequencing sample was made of peripheral blood. The chain links TRBV7-9 to TRBJ1-6; a weak D match, TRBD1 (6 bases). The CDR3 DNA sequence: TGTGCCAGCAGCTTCCTCCGGGGGGCTGATTCACCCCTCCACTTT. It is translated as CASSFLRGADSPLHF.